This entry lists 32 T cell receptor beta chains sequenced from one sample in a study of T cell responses to AZD1222 COVID-19 vaccine. The data were produced by immunoSEQ multiplex PCR, yet TCRdb's version contains in-frame clones alone and is incomplete. Of 98,000 or so clones detected, approximately 91% appear once; the ten largest clones hold around 20%. This specimen was peripheral blood, taken on day 0 of AZD1222 vaccination. The source of these receptors is an adult in good health.

The V and J genes are TRBV14 and TRBJ1-2; no reliable D call. The germline gives CDR1 SGHDN, CDR2 FVKESK. With 4 bases removed from V and 4 bases from J, the gap between germline ends came to 10 bases. The CDR3 is 13 amino acids. Here the CDR3 reads CASSPTRTYGYTF. The CDR3 coding sequence is TGTGCCAGCAGCCCAACGAGGACCTATGGCTACACCTTC.

The sample holds one count of this clone. V gene TRBV19 combines with J gene TRBJ2-3, with unresolved D. V lost 5 bases and J 0 bases, leaving 15 bases between the germline ends. This CDR3 comprises 16 residues. From germline, CDR1 is LNHDA and CDR2 SQIVND (reference sequence). CDR3 DNA: TGTGCCAGTAGTCCGTCTAGTGGTAGGAGCACAGATACGCAGTATTTT. Protein: CASSPSSGRSTDTQYF. Looking up the rest from reference TRBV19 and TRBJ2-3 gives the full variable domain: DGGITQSPKYLFRKEGQNVTLSCEQNLNHDAMYWYRQDPGQGLRLIYYSQIVNDFQKGDIAEGYSVSREKKESFPLTVTSAQKNPTAFYLCASSPSSGRSTDTQYFGPGTRLTVL.

This clone was seen only once. The CDR3 DNA is TGTGCCAGCAGCTTAGGGGCTCGAAACACCATATATTTT. Protein product: CASSLGARNTIYF. The chain uses TRBV11-2 and TRBJ1-3, with D uncertain. The V gene's germline CDR1 is SGHAT and CDR2 FQNNGV. The germline V and J ends were trimmed by 1 base and 5 bases, with 6 bases remaining between them. The CDR3 has 13 residues.

This chain connects TRBV11-2 to TRBJ2-5; 12 nucleotides match TRBD2. V dropped 5 bases and J dropped 4; count of bases not matched to a gene: 8. Germline values: CDR1 SGHAT, CDR2 FQNNGV. This CDR3 is built from 16 residues. The CDR3 DNA sequence: TGTGCCAGCAGCCTAGGGACTAGCGGGCAGGGAGAGACCCAGTACTTC. This encodes CASSLGTSGQGETQYF.

This chain uses TRBV2 with TRBJ2-2; a weak D match, TRBD1 (5 bases). The V end was cut by 6 bases, the J end by 0 bases, with 8 bases between. Germline V gives CDR1 SNHLY, CDR2 FYNNEI. This CDR3 has 14 amino acids. For the CDR3, the DNA is TGTGCCAGCAGGGACATCCCGAACACCGGGGAGCTGTTTTTT. As protein: CASRDIPNTGELFF.

Here the CDR3 reads CASSLARAETSTDTQYF. The CDR3 nucleotides read TGTGCCAGCAGCTTAGCCCGAGCGGAGACTAGCACAGATACGCAGTATTTT. The chain carries TRBV13 and TRBJ2-3, with D possibly matching TRBD2 (5 bases). The CDR3 has 17 residues. The germline V gene encodes CDR1 PRHDT and CDR2 FYEKMQ (reference sequence). Trimming stripped 1 base from V and 0 bases from J, with 14 bases between.

This chain connects TRBV9 to TRBJ2-3; 7 bases line up with TRBD1. Trimming removed 0 bases from V and 1 base from J; junction bases left unmatched: 2. This CDR3 has 15 residues. CDR1 and CDR2 (germline): SGDLS, YYNGEE. CDR3 sequence: CASSVGGGGTDTQYF. CDR3 sequence (DNA): TGTGCCAGCAGCGTAGGAGGGGGCGGCACAGATACGCAGTATTTT.

There are a few counts of this clone. Likely a read error: the CDR3 ends without its conserved phenylalanine or tryptophan. The rearrangement uses TRBV7-6 and TRBJ1-6; D is unresolved. The ends were cut back, 3 bases at V and 3 bases at J, with 12 bases in the middle. The CDR3 length is 16 residues. Germline CDR1 SGHVS, CDR2 FNYEAQ. CDR3: CASSFPPRVYNSPLHL. DNA of the CDR3: TGTGCCAGCAGCTTTCCCCCGCGGGTCTATAATTCACCCCTCCACCTT.

The chain links TRBV7-2 to TRBJ2-7; TRBD2 aligns across 7 bases. Trimming cost V 3 bases and J 2 bases; bases outside gene matches: 4. CDR3 length: 14 residues. Germline V gives CDR1 SGHTA, CDR2 FQGNSA. The CDR3 protein is CASSFSSGPYEQYF. The DNA for the CDR3 is TGTGCCAGCAGCTTCTCTAGCGGTCCCTACGAGCAGTACTTC.

This clone came up once. The rearrangement uses TRBV4-1 and TRBJ2-5, with 10 positions matching TRBD1. Trimming removed 4 bases from V and 5 bases from J; junction bases left unmatched: 10. The length of the CDR3 is 16 residues. CDR1 is MGHRA, CDR2 YSYEKL, per germline. The CDR3 DNA follows: TGCGCCAGCAGCCTACGGGCGGGACAGGGGATGGAGACCCAGTACTTC. This gives the protein CASSLRAGQGMETQYF.

J is TRBJ1-1 and V is TRBV12-3 or TRBV12-4, with 7 positions matching TRBD1. V dropped 5 bases and J dropped 7; count of bases not matched to a gene: 7. The CDR3 sequence is 13 residues long. The CDR3 is CASSPTGTIEAFF. The CDR3 nucleotides are TGTGCCAGCAGTCCGACAGGGACGATTGAAGCTTTCTTT.

This chain uses TRBV5-4 with TRBJ2-5, with 9 bases lining up with TRBD1. The CDR3 length is 15 residues. The germline V gene has CDR1 SGHNT and CDR2 YYREEE (reference sequence). V gave up 3 bases and J gave up 2 bases; unmatched junction bases: 5. The CDR3 here is CASSSGTGQQETQYF. The CDR3, as DNA: TGTGCCAGCAGCTCTGGGACAGGGCAACAAGAGACCCAGTACTTC.

This chain uses TRBV6-5 with TRBJ1-1; a possible D gene is TRBD1 (5 bases). The CDR3 runs 15 residues. The ends were cut back, 3 bases at V and 1 base at J, with 12 bases in the middle. Per the germline V gene, CDR1 is MNHEY and CDR2 is SVGAGI. The CDR3, as DNA: TGTGCCAGCAGTTATAGCGGGACCCAGAACACTGAAGCTTTCTTT. Protein product: CASSYSGTQNTEAFF.

The J gene is TRBJ2-7, the V gene TRBV6-2 or TRBV6-3, with a tentative D call TRBD2 (6 bases). CDR1 and CDR2 from the germline V gene are MNHEY and SVGEGT. The germline V and J ends were trimmed by 6 bases and 6 bases, with 18 bases remaining between them. This CDR3 spans 14 amino acids. This CDR3 is CASSAEVVRGEQYF. In DNA form, the CDR3 reads TGTGCCAGCAGCGCCGAGGTAGTGCGGGGCGAGCAGTACTTC.

J is TRBJ1-2 and V is TRBV2, with 7 nucleotides matching TRBD1. The V gene's germline CDR1 is SNHLY and CDR2 FYNNEI. The CDR3 has 14 residues. V lost 4 bases, J lost 0 bases, and 2 bases stayed unmatched. This CDR3 reads CASSGTGANYGYTF. Written as DNA, the CDR3 is TGTGCCAGCAGTGGGACAGGAGCTAACTATGGCTACACCTTC.

V and J are TRBV7-9 and TRBJ2-5; TRBD2 agrees at 11 bases. This CDR3 is 18 amino acids long. Germline V lookup: CDR1 SEHNR, CDR2 FQNEAQ (reference sequence). J lost 4 bases, V lost 1 base, and 11 bases had no gene match. CDR3 region: CASSLGLAGPTGGETQYF. CDR3 bases: TGTGCCAGCAGCTTAGGACTAGCGGGGCCAACCGGCGGAGAGACCCAGTACTTC.

The V gene is TRBV7-2, the J gene TRBJ1-4; D is undetermined. CDR1 is SGHTA and CDR2 is FQGNSA in the germline V gene. The CDR3 contains 15 residues. Deletions cut 5 bases from V and 0 bases from J, with 10 bases between. CDR3 DNA sequence: TGTGCCAGCAGCCTAGTGGAAGCAACTAATGAAAAACTGTTTTTT. Translation gives CASSLVEATNEKLFF.

The V call is TRBV6-5, the J call TRBJ1-5; 7 positions agree with TRBD1. The CDR3 is 16 amino acids. The germline gives CDR1 MNHEY, CDR2 SVGAGI. Trimming took 0 bases from V and 5 from J; bases not matched to a gene: 7. As DNA, the CDR3 is TGTGCCAGCAGTTACTCGTCTGAGGGGGCCGATCAGCCCCAGCATTTT. Its protein is CASSYSSEGADQPQHF.

The chain combines TRBV6-2 or TRBV6-3 with TRBJ1-5; 7 positions agree with TRBD1. Germline V gene sequence: CDR1 MNHEY, CDR2 SVGEGT. With V trimmed by 4 bases and J by 4 bases, 7 bases remained unmatched. The CDR3 is 15 residues long. In DNA, the CDR3 is TGTGCCAGCAGTTCTCGAGGGGGCGCGAATCAGCCCCAGCATTTT. This encodes CASSSRGGANQPQHF.

This chain uses TRBV4-1 with TRBJ1-2, with 8 bases aligning to TRBD1. CDR3 length: 15 amino acids. Losses at the gene ends were 4 bases for V and 5 bases for J; bases not matched to a gene: 9. Germline V gene data show CDR1 as MGHRA and CDR2 as YSYEKL. The DNA of the CDR3 is TGCGCCAGCAGCCGGACAGGGTTGGGTGGGTATGGCTACACCTTC. Encoded protein: CASSRTGLGGYGYTF.

The chain recombines TRBV11-2 with TRBJ1-2; tentatively, D is TRBD1 (5 bases). V was cut by 8 bases and J by 3 bases, with 10 bases left in between. The CDR3 is 12 amino acids. CDR1 is SGHAT, CDR2 FQNNGV, per germline. CDR3 bases: TGTGCCAGCCGCGAGGGGTACTATGGCTACACCTTC. As protein: CASREGYYGYTF. The full variable domain, rest sourced from reference TRBV11-2 and TRBJ1-2, is EAGVAQSPRYKIIEKRQSVAFWCNPISGHATLYWYQQILGQGPKLLIQFQNNGVVDDSQLPKDRFSAERLKGVDSTLKIQPAKLEDSAVYLCASREGYYGYTFGSGTRLTVV.

CDR3 coding DNA: TGCGCCAGCAGCACTTCAGGGGCAGGCTACGAGCAGTACTTC. Translation: CASSTSGAGYEQYF. The gene calls are TRBV5-1 and TRBJ2-7; tentatively, D is TRBD1 (6 bases). Looked up from germline, CDR1 is SGHRS and CDR2 is YFSETQ. There are 14 residues in the CDR3. V was shortened by 4 bases and J by 3 bases, with 14 bases between the two germline ends.

On this clone itself: In this CDR3 the conserved last residue, phenylalanine or tryptophan, is missing, so a read error is likely. This chain links TRBV3-1 (or the pseudogene TRBV3-2) with TRBJ1-6, with unresolved D. Germline V gene lookup returns CDR1 LGHDT and CDR2 YNNKEL (reference sequence). The CDR3 sequence is 14 residues long. V gave up 4 bases and J gave up 16 bases, with 20 bases separating them. The CDR3 DNA follows: TGTGCCAGCAGCCGGACCGTGGGTGGCAGGCAACTCCACCTT. The encoded protein is CASSRTVGGRQLHL.

This clone was detected only once. The chain has TRBV11-3 and TRBJ2-3; 8 bases match TRBD2. The junction had 7 bases not matched to a gene; V was cut back by 3 bases and J by 2 bases. Germline V CDR1 and CDR2: SGHNT, YENEEA. This CDR3 spans 16 amino acids. The CDR3 here is CASSLGIAGITDTQYF. The CDR3, as DNA: TGTGCCAGCAGCTTGGGAATAGCGGGGATCACAGATACGCAGTATTTT.

The V and J genes are TRBV11-2 and TRBJ2-3; the D gene is possibly TRBD2 (6 bases). This CDR3 region has 15 residues. Germline V CDR1 and CDR2: SGHAT, FQNNGV. V lost 2 bases and J lost 5, with 14 bases in between. DNA for the CDR3: TGTGCCAGCAGCTTAATCGGGACTGCTGAAGATACGCAGTATTTT. Its protein is CASSLIGTAEDTQYF.

CDR3 in amino acids: CASSITDTRYNEQFF. CDR3 sequence (DNA): TGCGCCAGCAGCATCACGGACACTCGATACAATGAGCAGTTCTTC. The chain links TRBV5-1 to TRBJ2-1, with D maybe TRBD1 (5 bases). In germline, CDR1 is SGHRS, CDR2 YFSETQ. V lost 4 bases to trimming and J lost 4 bases, with 15 bases between them. The CDR3 is 15 amino acids.

The rearrangement links TRBV19 to TRBJ1-1; 8 nucleotides line up with TRBD1. After removal of 5 bases from V and 4 bases from J, the junction contained 15 bases not matched to a gene. The germline CDR1 and CDR2 sequences are LNHDA and SQIVND (reference sequence). The CDR3 totals 17 residues. The CDR3 region has the DNA TGTGCCAGTAGTGGGACAGGCGTCGATTTCATGTTCACTGAAGCTTTCTTT. Its protein product is CASSGTGVDFMFTEAFF.

J is TRBJ1-2 and V is TRBV7-2, with 8 bases lining up with TRBD1. Germline CDR1 and CDR2: SGHTA and FQGNSA. The V segment lost 5 bases and the J segment 0 bases; nucleotides outside the gene matches: 11. This CDR3 comprises 17 residues. As DNA, the CDR3 is TGTGCCAGCAGCGTAGACAGGGGCCTTGTCACTAACTATGGCTACACCTTC. Its translation: CASSVDRGLVTNYGYTF.

This chain connects TRBV9 to TRBJ2-3; possibly TRBD2 for D (6 bases). CDR1 and CDR2 from the germline V gene are SGDLS and YYNGEE. This CDR3 has 16 residues. Trimming removed 3 bases from V and 2 bases from J, with 16 bases in between. This chain's CDR3 is CASSAWDFIFTDTQYF. The CDR3 region has the DNA TGTGCCAGCAGCGCGTGGGACTTCATATTCACAGATACGCAGTATTTT. Looking up the rest from reference TRBV9 and TRBJ2-3 gives the full variable domain: DSGVTQTPKHLITATGQRVTLRCSPRSGDLSVYWYQQSLDQGLQFLIQYYNGEERAKGNILERFSAQQFPDLHSELNLSSLELGDSALYFCASSAWDFIFTDTQYFGPGTRLTVL.

This chain links TRBV27 with TRBJ2-2; D is undetermined. Germline loops: CDR1 MNHEY, CDR2 SMNVEV (reference sequence). CDR3 length: 14 residues. Trimming took 1 base from V and 4 from J, leaving 7 bases between them. CDR3 bases: TGTGCCAGCAGTTTATTAGCAGGCACCGGGGAGCTGTTTTTT. It yields the protein CASSLLAGTGELFF.

The chain recombines TRBV30 with TRBJ1-4, with D perhaps TRBD1 (6 bases). Trimming cost V 2 bases and J 4 bases, with 17 bases left between them. CDR3 length equals 16 residues. Germline V gene data show CDR1 as GTSNPN and CDR2 as SVGIG (reference sequence). In DNA form, the CDR3 reads TGTGCCTGGAGTCCCGGACAGAGGAACAATAATGAAAAACTGTTTTTT. Protein sequence: CAWSPGQRNNNEKLFF.

On this clone: Other DNA sequences from this sample encode an identical CDR3 as well. The V call is TRBV6-5, the J call TRBJ2-7; D is unresolved. The ends were cut back, 0 bases at V and 4 bases at J, with 4 bases in the middle. The CDR3 has 12 amino acids. Germline V CDR1 and CDR2: MNHEY, SVGAGI. The CDR3 sequence: CASSYSRYEQYF. The CDR3 DNA is TGTGCCAGCAGTTACTCTAGATACGAGCAGTACTTC.